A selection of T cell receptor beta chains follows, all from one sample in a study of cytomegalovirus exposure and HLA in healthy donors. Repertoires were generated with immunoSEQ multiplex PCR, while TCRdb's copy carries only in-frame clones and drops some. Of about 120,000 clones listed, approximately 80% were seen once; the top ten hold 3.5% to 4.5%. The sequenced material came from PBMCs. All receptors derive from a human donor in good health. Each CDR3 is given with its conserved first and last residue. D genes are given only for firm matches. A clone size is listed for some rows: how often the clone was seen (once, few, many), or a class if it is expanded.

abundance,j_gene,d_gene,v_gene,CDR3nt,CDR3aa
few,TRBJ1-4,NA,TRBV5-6,TGTGCCAGCACTCTAAGTGGAAAACTGTTTTTT,CASTLSGKLFF
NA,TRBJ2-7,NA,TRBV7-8,TGTGCCAGCAGCTTATTTTGGGGAGAAAACTACGAGCAGTACTTC,CASSLFWGENYEQYF
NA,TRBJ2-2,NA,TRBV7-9,TGTGCCAGCACCTGGTTCGGAGACAGAGCGAACACCGGGGAGCTGTTTTTT,CASTWFGDRANTGELFF
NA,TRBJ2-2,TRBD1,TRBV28,TGTGCCAGCCAGACAGGGGGACGCACCGGGGAGCTGTTTTTT,CASQTGGRTGELFF
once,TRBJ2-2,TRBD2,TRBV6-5,TGTGCCAGCAGTTACTCCCTAGCGGGATTCGCCGGGGAGCTGTTTTTT,CASSYSLAGFAGELFF
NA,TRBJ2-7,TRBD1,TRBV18,TGTGCCAGCTCACCACAGGGACAGGGGTTATACGAGCAGTACTTC,CASSPQGQGLYEQYF
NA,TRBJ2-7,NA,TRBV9,TGTGCCAGCAGCGTAGAGTACGGCGGAAACTACGAGCAGTACTTC,CASSVEYGGNYEQYF
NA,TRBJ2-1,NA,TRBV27,TGTGCCAGCAGTTTAATTAGCGGACCTAATGAGCAGTTCTTC,CASSLISGPNEQFF
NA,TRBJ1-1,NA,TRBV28,TGTGCCAGCAGTGTACCCGGGGTTCACACTGAAGCTTTCTTT,CASSVPGVHTEAFF
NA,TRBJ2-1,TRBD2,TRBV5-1,TGCGCCAGCAGCTTGGCTAGCGGGGGTTACAATGAGCAGTTCTTC,CASSLASGGYNEQFF
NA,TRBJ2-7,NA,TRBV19,TGTGCCAGTAGTATAGCTGGCAGGGCGAGCTACGAGCAGTACTTC,CASSIAGRASYEQYF
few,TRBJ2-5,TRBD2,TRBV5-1,TGCGCCAGCAGCTCGGCTAGCGGGGGAGAGACCCAGTACTTC,CASSSASGGETQYF
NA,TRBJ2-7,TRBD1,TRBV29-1,TGCAGCGTTGAGCGGCCGGGACAGCCAAGAGGGCAGTACTTC,CSVERPGQPRGQYF
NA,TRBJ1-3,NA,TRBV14,TGTGCCAGCAGCCAAGCCCTGACCATCGGGGGAAACACCATATATTTT,CASSQALTIGGNTIYF
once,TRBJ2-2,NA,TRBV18,TGTGCCAGCTCACCACGGAGTCTGAACACCGGGGAGCTGTTTTTT,CASSPRSLNTGELFF
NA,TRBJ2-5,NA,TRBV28,TGTGCCAGCAGTCAGGGCGAGACCCAGTACTTC,CASSQGETQYF
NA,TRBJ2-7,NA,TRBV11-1,TGTGCCAGCAGCCCGCAGGGGATCGGGGAGCAGTACTTC,CASSPQGIGEQYF
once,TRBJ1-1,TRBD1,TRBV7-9,TGTGCCAGCAGCTCCCGGGACAGGGTGAACACTGAAGCTTTCTTT,CASSSRDRVNTEAFF
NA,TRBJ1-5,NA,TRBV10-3,TGTGCCATCAGTGAGTCGTATAGCAATCAGCCCCAGCATTTT,CAISESYSNQPQHF
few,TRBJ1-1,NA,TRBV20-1,TGCAGTGCAAGACCAAACACTGAAGCTTTCTTT,CSARPNTEAFF
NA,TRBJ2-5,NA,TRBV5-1,TGCGCCAGCAGCTTGGAATGGACAGAAACGGCCGCCCAGTACTTC,CASSLEWTETAAQYF
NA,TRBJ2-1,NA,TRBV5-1,TGCGCCACCTCAGAGGGGGGGACCTACAATGAGCAGTTCTTC,CATSEGGTYNEQFF